These T cell receptor beta chains were read from a single sample in a study of read filtering for tumor transcriptome and immune sequencing. A single record per CDR3 protein comes from TCRdb applying MiXCR to the reads. The sample has 40,000 to 50,000 distinct CDR3 sequences, roughly 12% seen once. The sequencing input was a population of CD138-negative cells sorted from bone marrow. The receptors come from a donor at least 40 years old with multiple myeloma. Each CDR3 is given with its conserved first and last residue. Each record gives: J gene, D gene, clone size, CDR3 length, V gene, CDR3 protein, CDR3 DNA. A D gene is named only where the DNA matches it firmly. The size of a clone is reported for some rows only, either as once, few or many, or as a class for expanded clones.

J: TRBJ2-7; D: NA; size: many; length: 15; V: TRBV29-1; CDR3: CSVGSDGGISYEQYF; DNA: TGCAGCGTCGGCTCGGACGGAGGGATCTCCTACGAGCAGTACTTC
J: TRBJ2-2; D: NA; size: many; length: 17; V: TRBV7-6; CDR3: CASSLSVDPWGTGELFF; DNA: TGTGCCAGCAGCTTGAGCGTGGACCCCTGGGGCACCGGGGAGCTGTTTTTT
J: TRBJ2-4; D: TRBD1; size: many; length: 16; V: TRBV7-9; CDR3: CASSKTGGHDKNIQYF; DNA: TGTGCCAGCAGCAAGACAGGGGGCCACGACAAAAACATTCAGTACTTC
J: TRBJ2-6; D: TRBD1; size: many; length: 18; V: TRBV12-3/TRBV12-4; CDR3: CASSSWTGLPSGANVLTF; DNA: TGTGCCAGCAGTTCGTGGACAGGGCTCCCCTCTGGGGCCAACGTCCTGACTTTC
J: TRBJ1-2; D: NA; size: few; length: 14; V: TRBV4-3; CDR3: CASSQLDRNYGYTF; DNA: TGCGCCAGCAGCCAGCTGGACAGAAACTATGGCTACACCTTC
J: TRBJ2-7; D: TRBD1; size: many; length: 15; V: TRBV7-8; CDR3: CASSSAGTGLDEQYF; DNA: TGTGCCAGCAGCTCTGCCGGGACAGGGCTTGACGAGCAGTACTTC
J: TRBJ1-1; D: NA; size: NA; length: 14; V: TRBV29-1; CDR3: CSVKGRGGVTEAFF; DNA: TGCAGCGTTAAAGGCCGGGGGGGCGTGACTGAAGCTTTCTTT
J: TRBJ2-1; D: NA; size: many; length: 11; V: TRBV20-1; CDR3: CSATIYSEQFF; DNA: TGCAGTGCAACAATTTATTCGGAGCAGTTCTTC
J: TRBJ1-1; D: NA; size: many; length: 12; V: TRBV20-1; CDR3: CSAQGAASEAFF; DNA: TGCAGTGCACAGGGTGCTGCGTCTGAAGCTTTCTTT
J: TRBJ1-5; D: TRBD1; size: many; length: 14; V: TRBV12-3/TRBV12-4; CDR3: CASSKDRGRQPQHF; DNA: TGTGCCAGCAGTAAAGACAGGGGTCGTCAGCCCCAGCATTTT
J: TRBJ2-1; D: NA; size: NA; length: 15; V: TRBV7-2; CDR3: CASSPAIGSSNEQFF; DNA: TGTGCCAGCAGCCCCGCCATCGGGAGTTCCAATGAGCAGTTCTTC
J: TRBJ2-1; D: TRBD2; size: many; length: 15; V: TRBV10-1; CDR3: CASSEGSGNYNEQFF; DNA: TGCGCCAGCAGTGAGGGTAGCGGGAATTACAATGAGCAGTTCTTC
J: TRBJ1-6; D: NA; size: many; length: 15; V: TRBV6-5; CDR3: CASSRSRDRGSPLHF; DNA: TGTGCCAGCAGTAGATCCCGGGACCGAGGGTCACCCCTCCACTTT
J: TRBJ2-1; D: TRBD2; size: few; length: 18; V: TRBV14; CDR3: CASSARRLAGSSYNEQFF; DNA: TGTGCCAGCAGCGCACGTAGACTAGCGGGATCATCCTACAATGAGCAGTTCTTC
J: TRBJ2-1; D: NA; size: many; length: 11; V: TRBV10-2; CDR3: CASYRANEQFF; DNA: TGCGCCAGCTACAGGGCAAATGAGCAGTTCTTC
J: TRBJ2-1; D: TRBD1; size: many; length: 13; V: TRBV19; CDR3: CASSRGTGEQQFF; DNA: TGTGCCAGTAGTAGGGGGACAGGGGAACAGCAGTTCTTC
J: TRBJ2-1; D: NA; size: many; length: 16; V: TRBV11-2; CDR3: CASTQGLLSSYNEQFF; DNA: TGTGCCAGCACCCAGGGACTTCTAAGCTCCTACAATGAGCAGTTCTTC
J: TRBJ2-7; D: NA; size: many; length: 12; V: TRBV3-1; CDR3: CASSQAVYEQYF; DNA: TGTGCCAGCAGCCAAGCCGTGTACGAGCAGTACTTC
J: TRBJ2-1; D: NA; size: many; length: 14; V: TRBV20-1; CDR3: CSASWRGQHNEQFF; DNA: TGCAGTGCCTCCTGGAGAGGCCAACACAATGAGCAGTTCTTC
J: TRBJ2-7; D: NA; size: many; length: 13; V: TRBV29-1; CDR3: CSARGGTAYEQYF; DNA: TGCAGCGCCCGGGGCGGGACAGCCTACGAGCAGTACTTC
J: TRBJ2-4; D: TRBD2; size: many; length: 11; V: TRBV28; CDR3: CASSSGGIQYF; DNA: TGTGCCAGCAGTTCGGGGGGCATTCAGTACTTC
J: TRBJ2-7; D: NA; size: many; length: 14; V: TRBV5-4; CDR3: CASSSSPTPYEQYF; DNA: TGTGCCAGCAGCTCCTCTCCTACTCCCTACGAGCAGTACTTC
J: TRBJ2-7; D: NA; size: many; length: 13; V: TRBV3-1; CDR3: CASSQAVGREQYF; DNA: TGTGCCAGCAGCCAGGCCGTGGGCCGCGAGCAGTACTTC
J: TRBJ2-7; D: TRBD1; size: many; length: 15; V: TRBV5-6; CDR3: CASSLRGLPSYEQYF; DNA: TGTGCCAGCAGCTTAAGGGGGCTGCCTTCCTACGAGCAGTACTTC
J: TRBJ2-1; D: NA; size: many; length: 15; V: TRBV6-2/TRBV6-3; CDR3: CASSSEDNSYNEQFF; DNA: TGTGCCAGCAGTTCGGAGGACAACTCCTACAATGAGCAGTTCTTC
J: TRBJ1-1; D: NA; size: many; length: 17; V: TRBV5-1; CDR3: CASSLERGLIERTEAFF; DNA: TGCGCCAGCAGCTTGGAGCGGGGCCTCATCGAACGGACTGAAGCTTTCTTT
J: TRBJ2-1; D: TRBD2; size: many; length: 15; V: TRBV2; CDR3: CASNLALAGVYEQFF; DNA: TGTGCCAGCAATCTGGCCCTAGCGGGAGTCTATGAGCAGTTCTTC
J: TRBJ1-4; D: NA; size: NA; length: 15; V: TRBV5-1; CDR3: CASSLEAGPNEKLFF; DNA: TGCGCCAGCAGCTTGGAGGCAGGGCCTAATGAAAAACTGTTTTTT
J: TRBJ1-2; D: TRBD1; size: many; length: 13; V: TRBV6-6; CDR3: CASSLGTGGGYTF; DNA: TGTGCCAGCAGTCTGGGGACAGGAGGTGGCTACACCTTC
J: TRBJ1-5; D: NA; size: few; length: 19; V: TRBV5-5; CDR3: CASSLWSGRGSYSNQPQHF; DNA: TGTGCCAGCAGCTTGTGGTCAGGGAGGGGGTCTTATAGCAATCAGCCCCAGCATTTT